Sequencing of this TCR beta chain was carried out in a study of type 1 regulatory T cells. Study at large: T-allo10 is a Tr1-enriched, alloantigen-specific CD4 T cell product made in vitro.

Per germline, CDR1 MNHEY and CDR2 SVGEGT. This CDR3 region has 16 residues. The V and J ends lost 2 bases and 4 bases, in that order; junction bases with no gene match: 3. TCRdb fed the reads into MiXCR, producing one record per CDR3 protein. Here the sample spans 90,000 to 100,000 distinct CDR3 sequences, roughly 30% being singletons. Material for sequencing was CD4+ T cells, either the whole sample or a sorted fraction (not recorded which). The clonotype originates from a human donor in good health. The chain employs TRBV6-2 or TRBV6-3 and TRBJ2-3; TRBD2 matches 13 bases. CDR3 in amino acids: CASSYGTSGNPDTQYF. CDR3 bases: TGTGCCAGCAGTTACGGGACTAGCGGGAATCCAGATACGCAGTATTTT.